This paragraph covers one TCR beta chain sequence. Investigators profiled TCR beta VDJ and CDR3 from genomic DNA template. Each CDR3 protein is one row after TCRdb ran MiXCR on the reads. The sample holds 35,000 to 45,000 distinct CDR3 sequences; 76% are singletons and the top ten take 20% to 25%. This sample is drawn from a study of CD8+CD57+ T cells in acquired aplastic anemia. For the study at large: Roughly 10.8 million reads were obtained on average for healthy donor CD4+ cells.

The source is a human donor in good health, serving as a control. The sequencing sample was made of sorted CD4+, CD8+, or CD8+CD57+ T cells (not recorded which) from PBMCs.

For the CDR3, the DNA is TGTGCCAGCAAGATGACAGGGGAAGGCTATGGCTACACCTTC. It is translated as CASKMTGEGYGYTF. The chain employs TRBV2 and TRBJ1-2, with TRBD1 matching over 8 bases. The CDR3 runs to 14 residues. Germline V lookup: CDR1 SNHLY, CDR2 FYNNEI. V trimming: 7 bases; J trimming: 4 bases; junction bases outside the gene matches: 8.